One sample yielded the 29 T cell receptor beta chains listed below, sequenced in a study of T cells in Graves' hyperthyroidism and ophthalmopathy. Template material for amplifying TCR beta CDR3 regions consisted of RNA transcripts. HTBI primers were used for first-round RT-PCR of the TCR CDR3. One entry per CDR3 protein results from TCRdb running MiXCR on the multiplex PCR reads. The data contain some 490,000 distinct CDR3 sequences, around a fifth of them singletons. Sequences were obtained from blood. The receptors originated from a woman in her 70s with Graves' ophthalmopathy.

This clonotype was found many times. The chain links TRBV6-2 or TRBV6-3 to TRBJ2-1; 9 bases agree with TRBD2. The CDR3 totals 16 residues. Germline values: CDR1 MNHEY, CDR2 SVGEGT. With 5 bases clipped from V and 4 bases from J, the junction kept 9 bases outside the gene matches. The CDR3 here is CASSNGGSGRYNEQFF. The CDR3 nucleotides are TGTGCCAGCAGTAATGGGGGTAGCGGGAGATACAATGAGCAGTTCTTC.

This clonotype was seen more than once but under ten times. The chain recombines TRBV3-1 with TRBJ2-2, with 8 bases lining up with TRBD2. This CDR3 contains 16 residues. CDR1 is LGHDT and CDR2 is YNNKEL in the germline V gene (reference sequence). Trimming at V came to 4 bases and at J to 2 bases, leaving 6 bases not matched to a gene. The CDR3: CASSLAGTANTGELFF. DNA of the CDR3: TGTGCCAGCAGCCTAGCGGGAACGGCTAACACCGGGGAGCTGTTTTTT.

This clonotype was counted a few times. The rearrangement links TRBV15 to TRBJ2-1; D perhaps matches TRBD2 (6 bases). V shed 4 bases and J shed 3 bases, with 7 bases lying between them. The CDR3 is made up of 13 amino acids. Looked up from germline, CDR1 is LNHNV and CDR2 is YYDKDF (reference sequence). This chain's CDR3 is CATSTEGYNEQFF. The CDR3 bases are TGTGCCACCAGCACGGAGGGCTACAATGAGCAGTTCTTC.

In its sample, this clonotype was seen a few times. A junction end diverges from the germline sequence, so it may reflect a read error. The chain joins TRBV9 to TRBJ2-2; TRBD2 matches at 9 bases. Germline loops: CDR1 SGDLS, CDR2 YYNGEE. The CDR3 contains 18 residues. This CDR3 is CACSPRLAGGINTGELFF. CDR3 DNA sequence: TGTGCCTGCAGCCCCCGCTTGGCGGGAGGGATTAACACCGGGGAGCTGTTTTTT.

The sample holds many counts of this clonotype. At one end, the junction sequence differs from germline, possibly due to a read error. This sequence joins TRBV5-1 and TRBJ2-7; no clear D. CDR3 length: 11 residues. The germline V gene has CDR1 SGHRS and CDR2 YFSETQ. CDR3 protein: CASSLDYEQYF. The DNA for the CDR3 is TGTGCCAGCAGCCTGGACTACGAGCAGTACTTC.

This clonotype was seen at least ten times. V gene TRBV11-1 combines with J gene TRBJ2-1; D possibly corresponds to TRBD2 (5 bases). There are 15 residues in the CDR3. The V end was cut by 6 bases, the J end by 0 bases, with 12 bases between. The germline gives CDR1 SGHAT, CDR2 FQDESV (reference sequence). The CDR3 loop is CASRGADSSYNEQFF. DNA for the CDR3: TGTGCCAGCAGGGGAGCGGATAGCTCCTACAATGAGCAGTTCTTC.

Only a few counts were recorded for this clonotype. CDR3 in DNA: TGTGCCAGCAGCCAAGATACCCTAGCCTCCACCTACGAGCAGTACTTC. Protein product: CASSQDTLASTYEQYF. V gene TRBV11-2 combines with J gene TRBJ2-7; D possibly corresponds to TRBD2 (5 bases). With 5 bases removed from V and 2 bases from J, the gap between germline ends came to 19 bases. Germline loops: CDR1 SGHAT, CDR2 FQNNGV. The CDR3 is made up of 16 amino acids.

V is TRBV20-1 and J is TRBJ2-3; D unclear. Germline CDR1 is DFQATT and CDR2 is SNEGSKA (reference sequence). CDR3 length: 15 residues. V was cut by 5 bases and J by 4 bases, with 19 bases left in between. For the CDR3, the DNA is TGCAGTGCTGCGAAAGTTAAAATTCTTCCAGATACGCAGTATTTT. It translates to CSAAKVKILPDTQYF.

The chain is built from TRBV9 and TRBJ2-1; 8 nucleotides align to TRBD2. Germline loops: CDR1 SGDLS, CDR2 YYNGEE. The CDR3 is made up of 16 amino acids. V trimming: 4 bases; J trimming: 1 base; junction bases outside the gene matches: 7. The CDR3 DNA follows: TGTGCCAGCAGCACTCCGGCTAGCGGGTCCTACAATGAGCAGTTCTTC. Amino acids: CASSTPASGSYNEQFF. Based on the CDR3 plus reference TRBV9 and TRBJ2-1, the full variable domain is DSGVTQTPKHLITATGQRVTLRCSPRSGDLSVYWYQQSLDQGLQFLIQYYNGEERAKGNILERFSAQQFPDLHSELNLSSLELGDSALYFCASSTPASGSYNEQFFGPGTRLTVL.

This clonotype was detected a few times. The chain is built from TRBV5-1 and TRBJ2-3, with TRBD1 matching 7 bases. The V and J ends lost 2 bases and 2 bases, in that order; junction bases with no gene match: 8. CDR3 length equals 16 residues. Germline V gene data show CDR1 as SGHRS and CDR2 as YFSETQ. The CDR3 loop is CASSFFGQASTDTQYF. For the CDR3, the DNA is TGCGCCAGCAGCTTCTTTGGACAGGCGTCCACAGATACGCAGTATTTT. The variable domain in full, completed from reference TRBV5-1 and TRBJ2-3, reads KAGVTQTPRYLIKTRGQQVTLSCSPISGHRSVSWYQQTPGQGLQFLFEYFSETQRNKGNFPGRFSGRQFSNSRSEMNVSTLELGDSALYLCASSFFGQASTDTQYFGPGTRLTVL.

This clonotype was recorded many times. This sequence joins TRBV11-3 and TRBJ2-2, with 8 bases that match TRBD2. This CDR3 region has 15 residues. Germline values: CDR1 SGHNT, CDR2 YENEEA. The trim removed 5 bases at V and 2 bases at J, leaving 4 bases unmatched. CDR3 DNA sequence: TGTGCCAGCAGCGTTAGCGGGGACAACACCGGGGAGCTGTTTTTT. Amino acid sequence: CASSVSGDNTGELFF.

Concerning this clonotype: The junction and the germline gene differ at one end; a read error may be behind it. This chain's CDR3 is CASRPSDRGPAGELLF. CDR3 coding DNA: TGTGCCAGCAGACCCAGCGACAGGGGGCCAGCCGGGGAGCTGCTTTTT. The V and J genes are TRBV13 and TRBJ2-2, with 10 bases lining up with TRBD1. The CDR3 runs 16 residues. The germline gives CDR1 PRHDT, CDR2 FYEKMQ (reference sequence).

The J gene is TRBJ2-3, the V gene TRBV5-5; 7 positions agree with TRBD1. Germline-derived CDR1 and CDR2 are SGHKS and YYEKEE (reference sequence). The CDR3 is 16 residues long. V trimming: 3 bases; J trimming: 0 bases; junction bases outside the gene matches: 7. The CDR3 is CASSSGTVSSTDTQYF. The CDR3 bases are TGTGCCAGCAGCTCAGGGACAGTATCTAGCACAGATACGCAGTATTTT.

This clonotype has ten or more counts. The chain joins TRBV3-1 to TRBJ1-2; a weak D match, TRBD1 (6 bases). This CDR3 comprises 13 residues. Germline values: CDR1 LGHDT, CDR2 YNNKEL (reference sequence). V lost 4 bases and J lost 6, with 12 bases in between. The CDR3 DNA is TGTGCCAGCAGCCCACAGGGAGGAGATGGCTACACCTTC. This encodes CASSPQGGDGYTF.

This clonotype was counted many times. DNA of the CDR3: TGTGCCAGCAGCTTCGTTCCCCCTATACTAGCGGGAGGTCACGAGCAGTACTTC. It is translated as CASSFVPPILAGGHEQYF. The V and J genes are TRBV11-2 and TRBJ2-7; TRBD2 agrees at 12 bases. V trimming: 3 bases; J trimming: 5 bases; junction bases outside the gene matches: 14. The CDR3 consists of 18 residues. Germline CDR1 SGHAT, CDR2 FQNNGV.

This clonotype was found many times. The rearrangement links TRBV7-9 to TRBJ2-7, with no clear D. Germline loops: CDR1 SEHNR, CDR2 FQNEAQ (reference sequence). V lost 1 base and J lost 3, with 10 bases in between. The CDR3 loop spans 14 amino acids. CDR3 in amino acids: CASSLGSGIYEQYF. CDR3 in DNA: TGTGCCAGCAGCTTAGGGTCTGGGATCTACGAGCAGTACTTC.

This clonotype was detected only a few times. The rearrangement joins TRBV11-2 to TRBJ1-6; D is undetermined. Trimming shortened V by 7 bases and J by 9 bases, and 10 bases separated the two germline ends. The CDR3 covers 12 residues. Germline loops: CDR1 SGHAT, CDR2 FQNNGV. The CDR3 region has the DNA TGTGCCAGCACGATGATCAGTTCACCCCTCCACTTT. Its protein is CASTMISSPLHF.

This clonotype came up many times. The genes are TRBV27 and TRBJ1-5; D is ambiguous. CDR1 and CDR2 from the germline V gene are MNHEY and SMNVEV (reference sequence). The CDR3 runs 13 residues. Trimming left V 6 bases short and J 6 bases short, with 12 bases between. CDR3 residues: CASSQGLRQPQHF. The DNA for the CDR3 is TGTGCCAGCAGCCAAGGGTTGCGTCAGCCCCAGCATTTT.

The chain combines TRBV19 with TRBJ1-1; no clear D. V was trimmed by 6 bases and J by 1 base, leaving 21 bases between them. Germline V gene sequence: CDR1 LNHDA, CDR2 SQIVND (reference sequence). The CDR3 extends over 17 amino acids. The CDR3 sequence: CASSSLVVAPGNTEAFF. Written as DNA, the CDR3 is TGTGCCAGTAGCTCTCTAGTGGTCGCCCCAGGGAACACTGAAGCTTTCTTT.

The chain couples TRBV6-1 to TRBJ2-7, with a tentative D call TRBD2 (5 bases). The CDR3 loop spans 14 amino acids. Germline-derived CDR1 and CDR2 are MNHNS and SASEGT. Trimming took off 1 base at V and 2 bases at J, with 9 bases between the two ends. CDR3 sequence: CASSEGRVTYEQYF. CDR3 bases: TGTGCCAGCAGTGAAGGGCGGGTCACCTACGAGCAGTACTTC.

The chain uses TRBV29-1 and TRBJ1-4, with D perhaps matching TRBD1 (5 bases). V lost 6 bases and J 2 bases, leaving 16 bases between the germline ends. CDR1 and CDR2 from the germline V gene are SQVTM and ANQGSEA. The CDR3 consists of 15 residues. CDR3 sequence reads: CSVPLAGTTNEKLFF. CDR3 sequence (DNA): TGCAGCGTCCCGCTAGCGGGGACTACTAATGAAAAACTGTTTTTT.

This clonotype was observed a handful of times. This chain joins TRBV7-9 and TRBJ2-7; 12 bases are a match to TRBD2. Germline CDR1 reads SEHNR; CDR2 reads FQNEAQ (reference sequence). The CDR3 has 16 amino acids. V was pared by 6 bases and J by 5 bases, with 11 bases of the junction left unmatched. The CDR3 loop reads CASSIPRTSGKDEQYF. DNA of the CDR3: TGTGCCAGCAGTATACCGCGGACTAGCGGGAAAGACGAGCAGTACTTC.

In its sample, this clonotype was seen a few times. V usage is TRBV2 and J usage is TRBJ1-5; D is perhaps TRBD1 (6 bases). The CDR3 is 13 amino acids. Trimming removed 6 bases from V and 4 bases from J, with 10 bases in between. Germline CDR1 SNHLY, CDR2 FYNNEI. CDR3 amino acids: CASRNRENQPQHF. The CDR3 DNA is TGTGCCAGCAGAAACAGGGAAAATCAGCCCCAGCATTTT.

V usage is TRBV7-9 and J usage is TRBJ2-1, with D unresolved. V was trimmed by 4 bases and J by 0 bases, leaving 10 bases between them. The CDR3 spans 15 residues. CDR1 and CDR2 from the germline V gene are SEHNR and FQNEAQ (reference sequence). CDR3 in DNA: TGTGCCAGCAGCTCCGCTGGCCACTCCTACAATGAGCAGTTCTTC. Residues: CASSSAGHSYNEQFF.

The chain links TRBV30 to TRBJ2-7, with D possibly being TRBD1 (5 bases). V was cut by 5 bases and J by 3 bases, with 14 bases left in between. CDR1 and CDR2 from the germline V gene are GTSNPN and SVGIG (reference sequence). This CDR3 region has 13 residues. CDR3 nucleotides: TGTGCCTGGGGCGACAGCCACGGCTACGAGCAGTACTTC. It specifies CAWGDSHGYEQYF.

The chain couples TRBV11-1 to TRBJ2-1; 9 bases map to TRBD2. The CDR3 loop spans 14 amino acids. CDR1 is SGHAT, CDR2 FQDESV, per germline (reference sequence). With V trimmed by 2 bases and J by 15 bases, 11 bases remained unmatched. The CDR3 DNA sequence: TGTGCCAGCAGCTTATGGGGTAGCGGGGGCACAGTGTTCTTC. It is translated as CASSLWGSGGTVFF.

This clonotype was seen a few times. The chain combines TRBV9 with TRBJ2-1; 10 nucleotides match TRBD2. Germline V gives CDR1 SGDLS, CDR2 YYNGEE. Trimming at V came to 4 bases and at J to 0 bases, leaving 1 base not matched to a gene. This CDR3 is built from 15 residues. CDR3 loop: CASSTSGNSYNEQFF. The CDR3, as DNA: TGTGCCAGCAGCACTAGCGGGAACTCCTACAATGAGCAGTTCTTC.

This clonotype was seen only a few times. The V and J genes are TRBV6-6 and TRBJ2-1; 12 bases are shared with TRBD1. The germline gives CDR1 MNHNY, CDR2 SVGAGI (reference sequence). The V and J ends lost 2 bases and 8 bases, in that order; junction bases with no gene match: 13. CDR3 size: 18 residues. The CDR3, as DNA: TGTGCCAGCAGTTACAAAAACCACCGGGACAGGGGGCCGGATGAGCAGTTCTTC. It is translated as CASSYKNHRDRGPDEQFF.

This chain links TRBV10-3 with TRBJ2-6; D gene uncertain. The CDR3 consists of 12 residues. The germline V gene encodes CDR1 ENHRY and CDR2 SYGVKD. CDR3 sequence: CAIGRGANVLTF. The CDR3 nucleotides are TGTGCAATCGGTAGGGGGGCCAACGTCCTGACTTTC.